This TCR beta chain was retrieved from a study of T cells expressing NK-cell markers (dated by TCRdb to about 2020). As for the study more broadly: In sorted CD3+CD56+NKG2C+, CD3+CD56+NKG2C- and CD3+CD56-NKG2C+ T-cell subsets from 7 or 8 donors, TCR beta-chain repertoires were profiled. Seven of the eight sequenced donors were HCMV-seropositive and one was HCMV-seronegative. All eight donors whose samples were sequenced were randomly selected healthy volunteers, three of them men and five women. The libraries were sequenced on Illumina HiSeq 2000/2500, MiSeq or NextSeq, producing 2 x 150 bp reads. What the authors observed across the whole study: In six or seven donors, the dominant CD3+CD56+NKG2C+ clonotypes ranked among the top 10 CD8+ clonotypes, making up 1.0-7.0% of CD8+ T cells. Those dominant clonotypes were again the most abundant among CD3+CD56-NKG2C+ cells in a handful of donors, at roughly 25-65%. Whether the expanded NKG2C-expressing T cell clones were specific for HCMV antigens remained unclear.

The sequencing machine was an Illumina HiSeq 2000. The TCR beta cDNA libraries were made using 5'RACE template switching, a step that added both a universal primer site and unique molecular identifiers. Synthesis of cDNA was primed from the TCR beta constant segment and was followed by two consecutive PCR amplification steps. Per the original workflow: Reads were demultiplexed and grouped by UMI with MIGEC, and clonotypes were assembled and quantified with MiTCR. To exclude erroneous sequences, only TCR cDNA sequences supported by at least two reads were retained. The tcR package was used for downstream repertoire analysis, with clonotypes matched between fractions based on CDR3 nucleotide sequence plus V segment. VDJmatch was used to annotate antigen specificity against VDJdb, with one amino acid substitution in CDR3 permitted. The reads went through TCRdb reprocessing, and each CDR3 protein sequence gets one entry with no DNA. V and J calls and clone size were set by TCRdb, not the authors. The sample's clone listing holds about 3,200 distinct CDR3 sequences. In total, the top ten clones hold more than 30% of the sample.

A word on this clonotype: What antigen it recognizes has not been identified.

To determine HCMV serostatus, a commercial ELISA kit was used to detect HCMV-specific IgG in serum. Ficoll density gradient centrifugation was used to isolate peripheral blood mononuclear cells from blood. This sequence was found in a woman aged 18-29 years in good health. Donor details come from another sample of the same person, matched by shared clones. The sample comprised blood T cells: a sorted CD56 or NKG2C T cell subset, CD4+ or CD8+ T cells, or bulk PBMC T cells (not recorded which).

CDR3 region: CSVAGTGGWGPQHF. This receptor chain uses TRBV29-1 and TRBJ1-5; without DNA, the TCRdb call of TRBD1 cannot be checked. CDR1 and CDR2, looked up from the germline V gene, are SQVTM and ANQGSEA. The CDR3, cysteine through phenylalanine, is 14 amino acids long. The protein alone is recorded here.